A selection of T cell receptor beta chains follows, all from one sample in a study of cytomegalovirus exposure and HLA in healthy donors. Generated by immunoSEQ multiplex PCR, the TCRdb table keeps only in-frame clones and is missing some. The table lists 90,000 to 120,000 clones, 65% to 85% of them singletons. Material for sequencing was PBMCs. The receptors here all came from a man younger than 35 in good health and CMV-seronegative. Both conserved end residues are trimmed from each CDR3. D genes are given only for firm matches. Clone sizes are given selectively: once, few, many, or a class where the clone is expanded.

>TRBV2|.|.|TRBJ1-3
ASRPDSSGNTIY
>TRBV5-4|.|.|TRBJ2-7
ASSLGGPSSYEQY
>TRBV6-5|.|TRBD1|TRBJ1-2
ASQTGGYGYT
>TRBV28|.|TRBD1|TRBJ1-2
ASSLPTGGAQYGYT
>TRBV18|.|TRBD1|TRBJ2-3
ASSPLDRGGTDTQY
>TRBV9|few|.|TRBJ1-2
ASSAWGGPLNYGYT
>TRBV7-8|.|TRBD1|TRBJ2-7
ASSPRDRSNEQY
>TRBV7-3|.|.|TRBJ2-1
ASSPDPGEINEQF
>TRBV19|few|TRBD2|TRBJ2-1
ASRRLAGDNEQF
>TRBV7-2|few|.|TRBJ1-5
ASSREPNQPQH
>TRBV15|.|TRBD1|TRBJ2-2
ATSVDRGPGELF
>TRBV6-5|few|.|TRBJ1-1
ASRRDSLNTEAF
>TRBV5-5|once|.|TRBJ1-6
ASSTTPAGSPLH
>TRBV4-1|.|TRBD2|TRBJ2-1
ASSPVTSGRGFGQF
>TRBV12-5|.|TRBD2|TRBJ2-1
ASGFNLAGGPQGEQF
>TRBV4-2|few|TRBD1|TRBJ2-2
ASSLSGAGGTGELF
>TRBV28|few|TRBD1|TRBJ1-6
ASCRDRSSYNSPLH
>TRBV2|.|TRBD2|TRBJ2-7
ASSYGTSGAEWGEQY
>TRBV15|.|TRBD1|TRBJ2-7
ATSRDRAVVYEQY
>TRBV6-1|.|TRBD1|TRBJ1-4
ASSGVTGGVGEKLF
>TRBV19|.|.|TRBJ1-5
ATSTENQPQH
>TRBV4-2|.|TRBD2|.
ASSPGLAFPEQY
>TRBV15|.|TRBD1|TRBJ2-3
ATSPEGPGGGTDTQY
>TRBV14|once|.|TRBJ1-1
ASSPRGNPGGTEAF
>TRBV7-9|.|.|TRBJ2-7
ASSTVLYEQY
>TRBV11-2|.|.|TRBJ2-1
ASSITSSSYNEQF
>TRBV19|.|.|TRBJ1-2
ASSIDSTMSGGYT
>TRBV6-5|few|TRBD1|TRBJ1-1
ASSYSGQGWTEAF
>TRBV19|.|TRBD1|TRBJ1-2
ASSHGQGPYGYT
>TRBV5-4|few|.|TRBJ2-1
ASSSGLEGEQF
>TRBV18|.|.|TRBJ2-3
ASSPLRDKDAPDTQY
>TRBV19|few|.|TRBJ1-2
ASSTGDGYT
>TRBV28|once|.|TRBJ2-1
ASSPAKPYNEQF
>TRBV5-5|few|TRBD2|TRBJ2-7
ASSFRTSGVYEQY